This is a list of T cell receptor beta chains from one sample in a study of metastatic and nonmetastatic thyroid tumors. TCRdb reprocessed the PCR reads via MiXCR. Here the sample spans tens of thousands of clones, around a third being singletons. Sequencing used tumor tissue. Every receptor here comes from a female donor with papillary thyroid cancer or a benign thyroid nodule (not recorded which). Some clones in this sample may be carry-over from other donors' samples. CDR3s include the opening cysteine and the closing phenylalanine or tryptophan. The D gene is left open where the match is weak. Size is stated for part of the rows, as once, few or many counts, or as a class when the clone is expanded.

v_gene: TRBV19
d_gene: TRBD2
j_gene: TRBJ2-7
abundance: -
CDR3nt: TGTGCCAGTAGCAAGGGGAGGGGATCCTACGAGCAGTACTTC
CDR3aa: CASSKGRGSYEQYF

v_gene: TRBV6-5
d_gene: TRBD2
j_gene: TRBJ2-7
abundance: few
CDR3nt: TGTGCCAGCAGTTCCATAGCGGGAGTGGGGGGGGAGCAGTACTTC
CDR3aa: CASSSIAGVGGEQYF

v_gene: TRBV5-1
d_gene: -
j_gene: TRBJ1-6
abundance: -
CDR3nt: TGCGCCAGCAGCCATCAGGGAACCAACTATAATTCACCCCTCCACTTT
CDR3aa: CASSHQGTNYNSPLHF

v_gene: TRBV6-1
d_gene: -
j_gene: TRBJ1-1
abundance: few
CDR3nt: TGTGCCAGCAGTGAACAAGCTTTCTTT
CDR3aa: CASSEQAFF

v_gene: TRBV11-2
d_gene: TRBD2
j_gene: TRBJ2-1
abundance: -
CDR3nt: TGTGCCAGCAGCCCTCCGGGACTAGCGGGAGGACCCCAGTTCTTC
CDR3aa: CASSPPGLAGGPQFF

v_gene: TRBV6-2/TRBV6-3
d_gene: TRBD2
j_gene: TRBJ2-7
abundance: -
CDR3nt: TGTGCCAGCAGTTTTAGCGGGAGAGGGTTCGAGCAGTACTTC
CDR3aa: CASSFSGRGFEQYF

v_gene: TRBV6-1
d_gene: TRBD2
j_gene: TRBJ2-3
abundance: -
CDR3nt: TGTGCCAGCAGTTTCCTAGCGGGATCCCCAGATACGCAGTATTTT
CDR3aa: CASSFLAGSPDTQYF

v_gene: TRBV11-3
d_gene: TRBD2
j_gene: TRBJ2-1
abundance: few
CDR3nt: TGTGCCAGCAGCCTAGGGGTGGCTAGCGGGAACAATGAGCAGTTCTTC
CDR3aa: CASSLGVASGNNEQFF

v_gene: TRBV11-2
d_gene: TRBD2
j_gene: TRBJ2-1
abundance: -
CDR3nt: TGTGCCAGCAGCTTAGATCGGGGGACTACGGAATACAATGAGCAGTTCTTC
CDR3aa: CASSLDRGTTEYNEQFF

v_gene: TRBV20-1
d_gene: -
j_gene: TRBJ1-2
abundance: -
CDR3nt: TGCAGTGCTAGAGCGCCAGGGGTGGATGGCTACACCTTC
CDR3aa: CSARAPGVDGYTF

v_gene: TRBV12-3/TRBV12-4
d_gene: TRBD1
j_gene: TRBJ2-3
abundance: -
CDR3nt: TGTGCCAGCAGTAATGTGAGGGGGCTGACAGATACGCAGTATTTT
CDR3aa: CASSNVRGLTDTQYF

v_gene: TRBV6-2/TRBV6-3
d_gene: -
j_gene: TRBJ2-5
abundance: -
CDR3nt: TGTGCCAGCAGTGCGGGACAGTACCAAGAGACCCAGTACTTC
CDR3aa: CASSAGQYQETQYF

v_gene: TRBV30
d_gene: -
j_gene: TRBJ1-4
abundance: -
CDR3nt: TGTGCCTGGAGTGTCGGGGTAACTAATGAAAAACTGTTTTTT
CDR3aa: CAWSVGVTNEKLFF

v_gene: TRBV5-1
d_gene: -
j_gene: TRBJ1-2
abundance: -
CDR3nt: TGCGCCAGCAGCTCGGGGTATAACTATGGCTACACCTTC
CDR3aa: CASSSGYNYGYTF

v_gene: TRBV6-1
d_gene: -
j_gene: TRBJ1-2
abundance: few
CDR3nt: TGTGCCAGCGGTAGGGGCGATGGCTACACCTTC
CDR3aa: CASGRGDGYTF

v_gene: TRBV7-2
d_gene: -
j_gene: TRBJ1-3
abundance: -
CDR3nt: TGTGCCAGCAGCTTAGTCAGGGGAGTTGGAAACACCATATATTTT
CDR3aa: CASSLVRGVGNTIYF

v_gene: TRBV4-2
d_gene: -
j_gene: TRBJ2-5
abundance: -
CDR3nt: TGTGCCAGCAGCCAAGCCGGGACACCGAGGAGTTGGGAGACCCAGTACTTC
CDR3aa: CASSQAGTPRSWETQYF

v_gene: TRBV6-1
d_gene: -
j_gene: TRBJ1-4
abundance: few
CDR3nt: TGTGCCAGCAGTGAGGGACTAGGGGGTGAAAAACTGTTTTTT
CDR3aa: CASSEGLGGEKLFF

v_gene: TRBV19
d_gene: TRBD1
j_gene: TRBJ1-2
abundance: -
CDR3nt: TGTGCCAGTAGTTCCCACATGGCCCGACAGGGGTCCTATGGCTACACCTTC
CDR3aa: CASSSHMARQGSYGYTF

v_gene: TRBV6-5
d_gene: TRBD1
j_gene: TRBJ1-2
abundance: -
CDR3nt: TGTGCCAGCAGTTACGACAGGGGCTATGGCTACACCTTC
CDR3aa: CASSYDRGYGYTF

v_gene: TRBV7-2
d_gene: TRBD2
j_gene: TRBJ2-1
abundance: -
CDR3nt: TGTGCCAGCAGCTTAGAACTAGCGGGAGTTGAGCAGTTCTTC
CDR3aa: CASSLELAGVEQFF

v_gene: TRBV6-1
d_gene: TRBD1
j_gene: TRBJ1-1
abundance: -
CDR3nt: TGTGCCAGCAGTGGGATCGGGACAGCAAACACTGAAGCTTTCTTT
CDR3aa: CASSGIGTANTEAFF

v_gene: TRBV10-1
d_gene: TRBD2
j_gene: TRBJ2-5
abundance: -
CDR3nt: TGCGCCAGCAGTGAGCGCGCTAGCGGGGACCAAGAGACCCAGTACTTC
CDR3aa: CASSERASGDQETQYF

v_gene: TRBV20-1
d_gene: TRBD2
j_gene: TRBJ2-5
abundance: -
CDR3nt: TGCAGTGCTAGACAGGGAGGGGAGACCCAGTACTTC
CDR3aa: CSARQGGETQYF

v_gene: TRBV2
d_gene: TRBD2
j_gene: TRBJ2-7
abundance: -
CDR3nt: TGTGCCAGCAGTGAATACCCCACGGGACTAGTCTACGAGCAGTACTTC
CDR3aa: CASSEYPTGLVYEQYF

v_gene: TRBV28
d_gene: -
j_gene: TRBJ2-2
abundance: few
CDR3nt: TGTGCCAGCAGTTCCCTCCCCTGGGAGGCCGGGGAGCTGTTTTTT
CDR3aa: CASSSLPWEAGELFF